The 18 T cell receptor beta chains reported below all come from one sample, sequenced in a study of blood T cell repertoires in COVID-19. The method was immunoSEQ multiplex PCR; TCRdb's version includes in-frame clones alone and lacks a portion of them. The sample carries about 250,000 clones, around four fifths recorded once. The specimen sequenced was peripheral blood. The receptor set was obtained from a woman in her seventies with acute or convalescent COVID-19.

The chain employs TRBV6-2 or TRBV6-3 and TRBJ1-5, with TRBD1 as a possible D gene (5 bases). V dropped 5 bases and J dropped 7 bases, with 21 bases sitting between them. This CDR3 region has 16 residues. Germline V gene sequence: CDR1 MNHEY, CDR2 SVGEGT. The CDR3 here is CASSLFSGGTGQPQHF. The CDR3 region has the DNA TGTGCCAGCAGTCTTTTTAGTGGGGGGACGGGGCAGCCCCAGCATTTT.

The rearrangement uses TRBV7-2 and TRBJ1-3, with 7 positions matching TRBD1. The V segment lost 1 base and the J segment 5 bases; nucleotides outside the gene matches: 2. The germline gives CDR1 SGHTA, CDR2 FQGNSA. The CDR3 loop spans 14 amino acids. In DNA, the CDR3 is TGTGCCAGCAGCTTAGACAGGGGTAGAAACACCATATATTTT. Its translation: CASSLDRGRNTIYF.

In this sample, this clone turned up once. V gene TRBV2 combines with J gene TRBJ2-3, with TRBD1 as a possible D gene (6 bases). Trimming shortened V by 8 bases and J by 8 bases, and 14 bases separated the two germline ends. The CDR3 sequence is 12 residues long. Germline values: CDR1 SNHLY, CDR2 FYNNEI. The CDR3 reads CASLRDTGTQYF. CDR3 nucleotides: TGTGCCAGCTTACGGGACACTGGTACGCAGTATTTT.

CDR3 DNA sequence: TGCGCCAGCAGTCAATTTTCTTGGGACAGGGAAGGCAATCAGCCCCAGCATTTT. Translating it yields CASSQFSWDREGNQPQHF. The rearrangement links TRBV23-1 to TRBJ1-5, with 9 bases that match TRBD1. TRBV23-1 is recorded as an ORF, its role being uncertain. Trimming cost V 1 base and J 2 bases; bases outside gene matches: 9. The CDR3 covers 18 residues.

The chain carries TRBV7-9 and TRBJ2-7; 11 bases align to TRBD1. The junction had 10 bases not matched to a gene; V was cut back by 5 bases and J by 7 bases. Per the germline V gene, CDR1 is SEHNR and CDR2 is FQNEAQ (reference sequence). This CDR3 comprises 15 residues. The DNA of the CDR3 is TGTGCCAGCAGCCTGTCCGGACAGGGGGCCGGAGAGCAGTACTTC. Its protein product is CASSLSGQGAGEQYF.

In its sample, this clone was seen once. V and J are TRBV3-1 (or the pseudogene TRBV3-2) and TRBJ1-2; D remains unclear. V gave up 3 bases and J gave up 2 bases, with 10 bases separating them. The CDR3 has 14 amino acids. Germline-derived CDR1 and CDR2 are LGHDT and YNNKEL (reference sequence). CDR3 sequence: CASSQLAANYGYTF. In DNA form, the CDR3 reads TGTGCCAGCAGCCAGCTAGCCGCGAACTATGGCTACACCTTC.

This rearrangement joins TRBV7-9 to TRBJ1-4; possibly TRBD1 for D (6 bases). Per the germline V gene, CDR1 is SEHNR and CDR2 is FQNEAQ (reference sequence). Deletions cut 6 bases from V and 5 bases from J, with 13 bases between. The CDR3 sequence is 14 residues long. The CDR3 loop is CASSNREGNEKLFF. The DNA for the CDR3 is TGTGCCAGCAGTAACAGGGAGGGGAATGAAAAACTGTTTTTT.

The rearrangement joins TRBV7-2 to TRBJ1-1, with D perhaps matching TRBD1 (5 bases). This CDR3 spans 14 amino acids. V lost 1 base and J lost 2, with 8 bases in between. Germline lookup yields CDR1 SGHTA and CDR2 FQGNSA. The CDR3 sequence is CASSLGQLNTEAFF. The DNA of the CDR3 is TGTGCCAGCAGCTTAGGACAGTTAAACACTGAAGCTTTCTTT.

V gene TRBV7-9 combines with J gene TRBJ1-1; D unresolved. Germline loops: CDR1 SEHNR, CDR2 FQNEAQ (reference sequence). The CDR3 is made up of 14 amino acids. The V end lost 2 bases, the J end lost 0 bases, and 7 bases lay between the germline ends. The CDR3 coding sequence is TGTGCCAGCAGCTTAAATTCCATGAACACTGAAGCTTTCTTT. Translation: CASSLNSMNTEAFF.

The chain is built from TRBV5-5 and TRBJ2-7, with D possibly being TRBD2 (6 bases). The V gene lost 3 bases and the J gene lost 6 bases, with 16 bases spanning the gap. The CDR3 extends over 14 amino acids. Looked up from germline, CDR1 is SGHKS and CDR2 is YYEKEE (reference sequence). As DNA, the CDR3 is TGTGCCAGCAGCTCCGCCCCAGGGCGGGGCGAGCAGTACTTC. It is translated as CASSSAPGRGEQYF.

As concerns this clone: Relative to the germline gene, one junction end is altered; a read error may explain this. The chain couples TRBV3-1 (or the pseudogene TRBV3-2) to TRBJ1-2; TRBD1 is a possible D gene (5 bases). The CDR3 consists of 12 residues. CDR1 is LGHDT and CDR2 is YNNKEL in the germline V gene (reference sequence). CDR3 amino acids: CASSQARLGRSF. In DNA, the CDR3 is TGTGCCAGCAGCCAAGCTCGTCTGGGGCGGTCCTTC.

The gene calls are TRBV9 and TRBJ2-1; D is unresolved. Trimming cost V 4 bases and J 6 bases, with 11 bases left between them. Germline values: CDR1 SGDLS, CDR2 YYNGEE. This CDR3 contains 13 residues. The CDR3 sequence: CASSSDLVNEQFF. DNA for the CDR3: TGTGCCAGCAGCTCCGACTTAGTCAATGAGCAGTTCTTC. The whole variable domain, filled in from reference TRBV9 and TRBJ2-1, reads DSGVTQTPKHLITATGQRVTLRCSPRSGDLSVYWYQQSLDQGLQFLIQYYNGEERAKGNILERFSAQQFPDLHSELNLSSLELGDSALYFCASSSDLVNEQFFGPGTRLTVL.

This clone was recorded only once. V gene TRBV29-1 combines with J gene TRBJ1-2; D is perhaps TRBD1 (6 bases). V was trimmed by 3 bases and J by 6 bases, leaving 8 bases between them. The CDR3 totals 11 residues. Germline CDR1 is SQVTM and CDR2 is ANQGSEA. CDR3 protein: CSVEGADGYTF. The CDR3 DNA reads TGCAGCGTTGAGGGGGCGGATGGCTACACCTTC.

The rearrangement links TRBV21-1 to TRBJ1-4; the table gives TRBD1 as D, unverified against the DNA. TRBV21-1 is listed as a pseudogene. This CDR3 is 18 amino acids long. CDR3 sequence reads: CASSKEGQSGRLNEKLFF. In DNA form, the CDR3 reads TGTGCCAGCAGCAAAGAGGGACAGTCTGGCCGTCTTAATGAAAAACTGTTTTTT.

The chain has TRBV18 and TRBJ1-6; TRBD1 aligns across 7 bases. The germline gives CDR1 KGHSH, CDR2 LQKENI. V dropped 3 bases and J dropped 5; count of bases not matched to a gene: 7. This CDR3 contains 16 residues. CDR3 loop: CASSPPNRGDNSPLHF. CDR3 DNA sequence: TGTGCCAGCTCACCTCCTAACAGGGGAGATAATTCACCCCTCCACTTT.

The J gene is TRBJ2-5, the V gene TRBV9; D is perhaps TRBD2 (5 bases). Trimming cost V 4 bases and J 0 bases, with 10 bases left between them. CDR1 SGDLS and CDR2 YYNGEE come from the germline V gene. This CDR3 is 14 amino acids long. CDR3 nucleotide sequence: TGTGCCAGCAGCAAGGGCGGGTACCAAGAGACCCAGTACTTC. Translating it yields CASSKGGYQETQYF.

The chain combines TRBV6-2 or TRBV6-3 with TRBJ1-1; TRBD1 matches 8 bases. The CDR3 length is 16 residues. The trim removed 4 bases at V and 1 base at J, leaving 8 bases unmatched. Germline V gene data show CDR1 as MNHEY and CDR2 as SVGEGT. In DNA form, the CDR3 reads TGTGCCAGCAGTTTCCCCGGACAGGGCAGGAACACTGAAGCTTTCTTT. Translating gives CASSFPGQGRNTEAFF.

The V and J genes are TRBV11-2 and TRBJ2-1, with 8 bases lining up with TRBD2. There are 13 residues in the CDR3. V was clipped by 10 bases and J by 3 bases; unmatched bases: 5. Germline V lookup: CDR1 SGHAT, CDR2 FQNNGV. CDR3 bases: TGTGCCACCGGGGGGGCTAACTACAATGAGCAGTTCTTC. Protein sequence: CATGGANYNEQFF. Full variable domain (outside the CDR3, taken from reference TRBV11-2 and TRBJ2-1): EAGVAQSPRYKIIEKRQSVAFWCNPISGHATLYWYQQILGQGPKLLIQFQNNGVVDDSQLPKDRFSAERLKGVDSTLKIQPAKLEDSAVYLCATGGANYNEQFFGPGTRLTVL.